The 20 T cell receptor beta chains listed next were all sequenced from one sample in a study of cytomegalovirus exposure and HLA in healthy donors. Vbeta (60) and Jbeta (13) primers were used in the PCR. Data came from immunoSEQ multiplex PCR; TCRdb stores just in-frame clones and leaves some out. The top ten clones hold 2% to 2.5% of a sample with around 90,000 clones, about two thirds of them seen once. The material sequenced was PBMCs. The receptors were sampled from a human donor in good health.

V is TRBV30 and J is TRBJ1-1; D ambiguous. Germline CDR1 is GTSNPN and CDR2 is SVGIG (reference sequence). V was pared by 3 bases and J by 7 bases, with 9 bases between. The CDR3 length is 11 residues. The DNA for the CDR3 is TGTGCCTGGAGCGGGAGGGTTGAAGCTTTCTTT. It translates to CAWSGRVEAFF.

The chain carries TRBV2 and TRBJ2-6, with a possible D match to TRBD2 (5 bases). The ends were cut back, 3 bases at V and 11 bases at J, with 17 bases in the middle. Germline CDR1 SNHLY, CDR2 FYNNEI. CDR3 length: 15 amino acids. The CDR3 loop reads CASSEIAGGQDVLTF. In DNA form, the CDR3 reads TGTGCCAGCAGTGAGATCGCGGGCGGCCAAGACGTCCTGACTTTC.

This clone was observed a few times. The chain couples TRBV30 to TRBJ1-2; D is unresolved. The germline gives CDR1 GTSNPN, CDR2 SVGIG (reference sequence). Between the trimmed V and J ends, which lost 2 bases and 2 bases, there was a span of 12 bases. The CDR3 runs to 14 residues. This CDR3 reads CAWSKGRRNYGYTF. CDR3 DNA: TGTGCCTGGAGTAAAGGGAGGCGCAACTATGGCTACACCTTC.

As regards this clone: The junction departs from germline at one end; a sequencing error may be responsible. The CDR3 DNA sequence: TGCAGCGTTGAACCAGGGAGGAGCTCTGGAAACGCCATATATTTT. This gives the protein CSVEPGRSSGNAIYF. The chain joins TRBV29-1 to TRBJ1-3; D perhaps matches TRBD1 (5 bases). CDR3 length: 15 residues. Germline V gene lookup returns CDR1 SQVTM and CDR2 ANQGSEA.

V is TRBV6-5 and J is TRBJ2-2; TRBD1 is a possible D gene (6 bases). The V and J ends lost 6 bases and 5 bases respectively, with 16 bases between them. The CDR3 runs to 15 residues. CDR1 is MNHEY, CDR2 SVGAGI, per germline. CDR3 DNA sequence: TGTGCCAGCAGCTCGTCAGGGGTGCCGACCGGGGAGCTGTTTTTT. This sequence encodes CASSSSGVPTGELFF.

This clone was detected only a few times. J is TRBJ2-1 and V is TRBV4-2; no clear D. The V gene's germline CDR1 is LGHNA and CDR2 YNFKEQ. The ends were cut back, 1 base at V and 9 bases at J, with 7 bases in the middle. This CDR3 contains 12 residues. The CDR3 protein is CASSQVSFEQFF. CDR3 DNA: TGTGCCAGCAGCCAAGTGTCGTTTGAGCAGTTCTTC.

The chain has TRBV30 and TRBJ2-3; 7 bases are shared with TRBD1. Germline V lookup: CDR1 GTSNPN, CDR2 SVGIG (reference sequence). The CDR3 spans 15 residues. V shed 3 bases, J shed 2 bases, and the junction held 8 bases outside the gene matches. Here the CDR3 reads CAWRGPGQNTDTQYF. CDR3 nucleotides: TGTGCCTGGAGGGGCCCGGGACAGAACACAGATACGCAGTATTTT.

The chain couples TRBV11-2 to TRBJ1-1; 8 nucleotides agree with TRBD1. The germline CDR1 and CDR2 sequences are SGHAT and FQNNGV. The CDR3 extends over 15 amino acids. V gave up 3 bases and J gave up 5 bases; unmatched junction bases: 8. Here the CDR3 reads CASSFSAGGETEAFF. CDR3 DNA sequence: TGTGCCAGCAGCTTCTCTGCAGGGGGCGAAACTGAAGCTTTCTTT.

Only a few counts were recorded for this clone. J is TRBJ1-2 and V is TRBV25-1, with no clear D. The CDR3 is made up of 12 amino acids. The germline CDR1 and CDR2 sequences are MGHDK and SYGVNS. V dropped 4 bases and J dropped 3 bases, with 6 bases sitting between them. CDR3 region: CASSVAYYGYTF. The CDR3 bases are TGTGCCAGCAGTGTAGCATACTATGGCTACACCTTC.

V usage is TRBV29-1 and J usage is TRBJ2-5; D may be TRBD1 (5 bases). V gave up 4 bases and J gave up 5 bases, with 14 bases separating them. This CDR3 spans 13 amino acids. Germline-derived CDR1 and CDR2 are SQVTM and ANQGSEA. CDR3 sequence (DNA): TGCAGCGTTGGACAGCCTCCCCGGGAGACCCAGTACTTC. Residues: CSVGQPPRETQYF.

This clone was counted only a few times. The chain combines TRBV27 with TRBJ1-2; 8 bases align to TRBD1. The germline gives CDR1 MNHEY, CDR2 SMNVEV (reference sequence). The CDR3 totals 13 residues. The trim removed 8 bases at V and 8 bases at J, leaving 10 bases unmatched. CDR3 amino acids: CASGGQGTRGYTF. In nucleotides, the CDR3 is TGTGCCAGCGGAGGACAGGGAACTAGGGGCTACACCTTC.

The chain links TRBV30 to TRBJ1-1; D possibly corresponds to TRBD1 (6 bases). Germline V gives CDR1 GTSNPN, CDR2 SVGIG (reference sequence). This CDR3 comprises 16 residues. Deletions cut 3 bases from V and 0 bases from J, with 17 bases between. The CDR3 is CAWRIQGEGLNTEAFF. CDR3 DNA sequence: TGTGCCTGGAGGATACAGGGAGAGGGCCTGAACACTGAAGCTTTCTTT.

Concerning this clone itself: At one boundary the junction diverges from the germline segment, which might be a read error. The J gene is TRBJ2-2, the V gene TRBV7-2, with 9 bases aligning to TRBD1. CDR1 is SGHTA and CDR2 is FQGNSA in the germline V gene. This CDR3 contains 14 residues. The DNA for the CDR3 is TGTGCCAGCAGCTTAGGGGACAGGGAACGGGGAGCTGTTTTT. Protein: CASSLGDRERGAVF.

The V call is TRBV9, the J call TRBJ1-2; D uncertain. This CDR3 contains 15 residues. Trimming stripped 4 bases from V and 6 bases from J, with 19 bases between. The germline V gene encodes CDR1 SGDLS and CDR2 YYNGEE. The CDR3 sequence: CASSPTGRAGDGYTF. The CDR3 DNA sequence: TGTGCCAGCAGCCCAACCGGCCGGGCCGGGGATGGCTACACCTTC.

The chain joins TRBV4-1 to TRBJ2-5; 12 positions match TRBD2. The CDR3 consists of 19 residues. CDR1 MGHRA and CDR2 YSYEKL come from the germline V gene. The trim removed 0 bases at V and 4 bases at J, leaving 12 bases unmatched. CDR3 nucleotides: TGCGCCAGCAGCCAAGATGGAACTAGCGGGGGGTACCCCCCAGAGACCCAGTACTTC. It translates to CASSQDGTSGGYPPETQYF.

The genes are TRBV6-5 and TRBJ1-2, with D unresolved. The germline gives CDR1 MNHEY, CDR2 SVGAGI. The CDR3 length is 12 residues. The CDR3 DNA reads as TGTGCTTCTGGAGGTGCAGACTATGGCTACACCTTC. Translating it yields CASGGADYGYTF.

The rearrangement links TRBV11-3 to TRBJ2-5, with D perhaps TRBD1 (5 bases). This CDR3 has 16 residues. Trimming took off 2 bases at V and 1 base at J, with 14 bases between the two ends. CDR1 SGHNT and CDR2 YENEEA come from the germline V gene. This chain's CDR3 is CASSLSAEGAQETQYF. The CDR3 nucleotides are TGTGCCAGCAGCTTATCCGCGGAAGGGGCCCAAGAGACCCAGTACTTC.

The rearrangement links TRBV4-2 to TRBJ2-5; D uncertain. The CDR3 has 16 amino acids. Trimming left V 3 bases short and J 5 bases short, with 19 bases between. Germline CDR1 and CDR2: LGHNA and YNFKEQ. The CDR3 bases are TGTGCCAGCAGCCATAGGAAGACCCACCACGGGGAGACCCAGTACTTC. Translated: CASSHRKTHHGETQYF.

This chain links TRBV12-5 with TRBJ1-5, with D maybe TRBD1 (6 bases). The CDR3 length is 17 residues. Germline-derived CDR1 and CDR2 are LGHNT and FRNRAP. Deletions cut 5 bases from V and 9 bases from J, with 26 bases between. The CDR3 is CASGPTWGQPEFSPQHF. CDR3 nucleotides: TGTGCTAGTGGTCCAACATGGGGACAACCTGAGTTTTCGCCCCAGCATTTT.

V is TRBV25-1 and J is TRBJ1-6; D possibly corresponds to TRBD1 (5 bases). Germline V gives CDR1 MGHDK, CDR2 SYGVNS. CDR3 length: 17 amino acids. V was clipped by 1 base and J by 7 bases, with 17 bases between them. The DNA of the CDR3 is TGTGCCAGCAGTGAATTGGGTGGGGGGGAAAGGAATTCACCCCTCCACTTT. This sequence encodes CASSELGGGERNSPLHF.